This T cell receptor beta chain emerged from a study of technical replicates of blood from a handful of donors. Some clones are missing from TCRdb's copy, which holds only in-frame ones; the method was immunoSEQ multiplex PCR. The table lists roughly 72,000 clones, 85% to 95% of them singletons. There are 13 residues in the CDR3. Germline-derived CDR1 and CDR2 are ENHRY and SYGVKD. V gave up 6 bases and J gave up 2 bases, with 11 bases separating them. The J gene is TRBJ2-7, the V gene TRBV10-3; possible D gene TRBD1, 5 bases. The receptor was derived from a human donor in good health. The sequenced sample consisted of T cells isolated from PBMCs. CDR3 protein: CAISPDTAYEQYF. The CDR3 nucleotides are TGTGCCATCAGCCCGGACACTGCCTACGAGCAGTACTTC.